This record looks at one T cell receptor beta chain sequence and its context. Germline V CDR1 and CDR2: SGHRS, YFSETQ. The CDR3 runs to 15 residues. V trimming: 0 bases; J trimming: 4 bases; junction bases outside the gene matches: 0. This entry is derived from a study of blood T cell repertoires in COVID-19. Turning to the study itself: The United States, Italy and Spain were the sources of the acute and convalescent COVID-19 samples.

The authors' processing: Amplifying reference gene primers gave estimates of nucleated cell counts. Sequencing was performed with immunoSEQ multiplex PCR; in TCRdb, only in-frame clones are kept and a portion is missing. Clonal size and the V and J genes are those of that table, whereas D and trimming came from the DNA. Altogether fewer than 25,000 clones are present, about 90% being singletons, with the ten largest covering about 25%. The TCR comes from a human donor with active COVID-19. The donor label of this sample is uncertain. This sequence joins TRBV5-1 and TRBJ1-5; 11 bases are shared with TRBD1. Sequenced: peripheral blood. The CDR3, as DNA: TGCGCCAGCAGCTTGGGGGACAGGGGGAATCAGCCCCAGCATTTT. Protein sequence: CASSLGDRGNQPQHF. Combining the CDR3 with reference TRBV5-1 and TRBJ1-5 gives the whole variable domain KAGVTQTPRYLIKTRGQQVTLSCSPISGHRSVSWYQQTPGQGLQFLFEYFSETQRNKGNFPGRFSGRQFSNSRSEMNVSTLELGDSALYLCASSLGDRGNQPQHFGDGTRLSIL.